Below, 16 T cell receptor beta chains from the same sample are listed, as sequenced in a study of CD8+ T cells in alopecia areata (dated by TCRdb to the late 2010s). What this sample's time point label stands for: baseline before oral tofacitinib. The library was built by means of the immunoSEQ multiplex PCR assay. RNA was extracted from all samples and reverse transcribed into cDNA as template for TCR sequencing. Entries here come from immuneACCESS through TCRdb and include only in-frame sequences with V and J called. Some clones fail to appear in such tables; in the studies checked, an unresolved V gene covers under half of the shortfall, and the cause of the remainder is unknown. A total of roughly 200,000 clones appear in this sample, 63% of them only once. 1.7% of the sample is held by the ten biggest clonotypes. Here the sequenced sample was CD4+ T cells sorted from blood, taken at week 0. These receptors were collected from a human donor with alopecia areata.

The V and J genes are TRBV29-1 and TRBJ1-1; no definite D call. Between the trimmed V and J ends, which lost 5 bases and 4 bases, there was a span of 14 bases. The CDR3 is 13 amino acids. CDR1 and CDR2 (germline): SQVTM, ANQGSEA. The CDR3 spells CSVSRVLSTEAFF. In DNA form, the CDR3 reads TGCAGCGTTTCAAGGGTCCTGAGCACTGAAGCTTTCTTT.

This clone was seen a handful of times. The CDR3 DNA sequence: TGTGCCTGGAGCAGAGGGACTCGGGACTATGGCTACACCTTC. This encodes CAWSRGTRDYGYTF. The chain recombines TRBV30 with TRBJ1-2; TRBD1 might be the D (5 bases). This CDR3 is 14 amino acids long. Trimming pared 3 bases from V and 3 bases from J, leaving 14 bases between. Looked up from germline, CDR1 is GTSNPN and CDR2 is SVGIG (reference sequence).

The rearrangement links TRBV29-1 to TRBJ1-2; D is unresolved. The CDR3 is 11 residues long. Germline V gives CDR1 SQVTM, CDR2 ANQGSEA. Trimming took off 5 bases at V and 4 bases at J, with 8 bases between the two ends. CDR3 sequence reads: CSVTGSYGYTF. The CDR3 DNA reads TGCAGCGTTACGGGCAGCTATGGCTACACCTTC.

This clone was observed a single time. The chain recombines TRBV29-1 with TRBJ1-4; 7 positions match TRBD1. The length of the CDR3 is 12 residues. Germline V lookup: CDR1 SQVTM, CDR2 ANQGSEA. The trim removed 4 bases at V and 8 bases at J, leaving 4 bases unmatched. Written as DNA, the CDR3 is TGCAGCGTTGGACAGGGAAGGGAAAAACTGTTTTTT. Protein: CSVGQGREKLFF.

This sequence joins TRBV30 and TRBJ1-5; D is ambiguous. The CDR3 runs 13 residues. In germline, CDR1 is GTSNPN, CDR2 SVGIG (reference sequence). V was shortened by 2 bases and J by 5 bases, with 10 bases between the two germline ends. The CDR3: CAWSIGSDQPQHF. Here the CDR3 DNA reads TGTGCCTGGAGTATAGGGTCGGATCAGCCCCAGCATTTT. Using reference TRBV30 and TRBJ1-5 for the parts outside the CDR3, the full variable domain is SQTIHQWPATLVQPVGSPLSLECTVEGTSNPNLYWYRQAAGRGLQLLFYSVGIGQISSEVPQNLSASRPQDRQFILSSKKLLLSDSGFYLCAWSIGSDQPQHFGDGTRLSIL.

The rearrangement uses TRBV11-2 and TRBJ2-1; TRBD2 matches at 11 bases. This CDR3 is 15 amino acids long. In germline, CDR1 is SGHAT, CDR2 FQNNGV. V was clipped by 5 bases and J by 6 bases; unmatched bases: 6. CDR3 DNA: TGTGCCAGCAGCCGACTAGCGGGACAAAGCAATGAGCAGTTCTTC. Translation gives CASSRLAGQSNEQFF.

The chain links TRBV2 to TRBJ2-3; 11 bases are shared with TRBD2. V lost 4 bases to trimming and J lost 8 bases; unmatched junction nucleotides: 8. This CDR3 region has 15 residues. From germline, CDR1 is SNHLY and CDR2 FYNNEI. CDR3 residues: CASSALAGGLGTQYF. In nucleotides, the CDR3 is TGTGCCAGCAGTGCCCTAGCGGGGGGACTGGGTACGCAGTATTTT.

This clone was recorded at least ten times. The chain links TRBV2 to TRBJ2-4; a weak D match, TRBD2 (5 bases). The CDR3 is 14 amino acids. Germline V gives CDR1 SNHLY, CDR2 FYNNEI. The ends were cut back, 6 bases at V and 2 bases at J, with 11 bases in the middle. This chain's CDR3 is CASRQLVSKNIQYF. In nucleotides, the CDR3 is TGTGCCAGCAGGCAACTAGTGTCCAAAAACATTCAGTACTTC.

This chain connects TRBV9 to TRBJ1-2, with D possibly TRBD1 on 5 matching bases. V lost 0 bases, J lost 5 bases, and 20 bases lay in between. The CDR3 contains 17 residues. The germline CDR1 and CDR2 sequences are SGDLS and YYNGEE. CDR3 DNA sequence: TGTGCCAGCAGCGTAGGAACAGGCGGGAATACGGGATATGGCTACACCTTC. The encoded protein is CASSVGTGGNTGYGYTF.

Worth noting for this clone: The sample carries other DNA sequences with the same CDR3. The chain uses TRBV29-1 and TRBJ2-5; D remains unclear. Germline loops: CDR1 SQVTM, CDR2 ANQGSEA. V shed 1 base and J shed 2 bases, with 8 bases lying between them. The CDR3 runs 13 residues. In DNA form, the CDR3 reads TGCAGCGTTGAAGGCCAGCCTCAAGAGACCCAGTACTTC. As protein: CSVEGQPQETQYF.

The gene calls are TRBV4-3 and TRBJ1-2; the D gene is possibly TRBD1 (6 bases). The germline CDR1 and CDR2 sequences are LGHNA and YSLEER. The CDR3 is 16 amino acids. V lost 0 bases to trimming and J lost 2 bases, with 13 bases between them. CDR3 in amino acids: CASSQDSSRGNYGYTF. DNA of the CDR3: TGCGCCAGCAGCCAAGACTCGAGCAGGGGCAACTATGGCTACACCTTC.

This chain joins TRBV7-3 and TRBJ2-5; D is uncertain. Germline-derived CDR1 and CDR2 are SGHTA and FQGTGA. Deletions cut 2 bases from V and 5 bases from J, with 15 bases between. The CDR3 extends over 15 amino acids. The CDR3 nucleotides are TGTGCCAGCAGCTTATATGGCAGTATGGCGGAGACCCAGTACTTC. Residues: CASSLYGSMAETQYF.

Points on this clone: Other nucleotide sequences from this sample produce the same CDR3. The rearrangement joins TRBV29-1 to TRBJ1-5; no definite D call. Germline-derived CDR1 and CDR2 are SQVTM and ANQGSEA. This CDR3 region has 13 residues. V was shortened by 4 bases and J by 0 bases, with 7 bases between the two germline ends. CDR3 loop: CSVAENSNQPQHF. CDR3 sequence (DNA): TGCAGCGTTGCTGAGAATAGCAATCAGCCCCAGCATTTT.

The rearrangement uses TRBV2 and TRBJ1-1, with TRBD1 as a possible D gene (5 bases). The CDR3 contains 14 residues. Germline lookup yields CDR1 SNHLY and CDR2 FYNNEI. Trimming left V 3 bases short and J 4 bases short, with 12 bases between. The CDR3 DNA reads TGTGCCAGCAGTGACAGGGTTAAGATCACTGAAGCTTTCTTT. It codes for CASSDRVKITEAFF.

This clone was observed a handful of times. V usage is TRBV4-1 and J usage is TRBJ2-7; D unclear. Trimming pared 3 bases from V and 3 bases from J, leaving 9 bases between. CDR1 is MGHRA and CDR2 is YSYEKL in the germline V gene. This CDR3 comprises 13 residues. CDR3 DNA: TGCGCCAGCAGCCACGAAAGGAACTACGAGCAGTACTTC. Translated: CASSHERNYEQYF.

The chain joins TRBV11-2 to TRBJ2-3; 7 bases are a match to TRBD1. The V and J ends lost 5 bases and 2 bases, in that order; junction bases with no gene match: 4. CDR3 length: 14 amino acids. CDR1 SGHAT and CDR2 FQNNGV come from the germline V gene. The CDR3 DNA sequence: TGTGCCAGCAGCGGACAGGCGAACACAGATACGCAGTATTTT. It yields the protein CASSGQANTDTQYF.